These T cell receptor beta chains were read from a single sample in a study of lymphopenia after photon versus proton radiotherapy. Only in-frame clones appear in the TCRdb table, and some are missing; sequencing was by immunoSEQ multiplex PCR. This table has approximately 22,000 clones, around four fifths appearing once. This sample comprised peripheral blood, obtained from a patient treated with proton-based radiotherapy. Receptor source: a woman in her seventies with pancreatic cancer. Both conserved end residues are part of each CDR3. The D gene is left open where the match is weak. Size values are once, few and many counts, or a class for expanded clones, and some rows have none.

j_call clone_size v_call cdr3_length d_call cdr3_nt cdr3_aa
TRBJ1-1 - TRBV11-2 17 - TGTGCCAGCAGCTTACACCTACTTCATGGGATGAACACTGAAGCTTTCTTT CASSLHLLHGMNTEAFF
TRBJ2-3 - TRBV9 14 - TGTGCCAGCACCTCGGGGGGCTTCACAGATACGCAGTATTTT CASTSGGFTDTQYF
TRBJ1-2 - TRBV28 11 - TGTGCCACCCACGAGGCGGGTGGCTACACCTTC CATHEAGGYTF
TRBJ2-5 - TRBV4-1 14 - TGCGCCAGCAGCCAATGGGGACTCCAAGAGACCCAGTACTTC CASSQWGLQETQYF
TRBJ2-1 - TRBV5-1 11 - TGCGCCAGCAGCTTTCAGGAAGAGCAGTTCTTC CASSFQEEQFF
TRBJ2-5 once TRBV9 15 - TGTGCCAGCAGCGTGTTTGGGGATGGTCAAGAGACCCAGTACTTC CASSVFGDGQETQYF
TRBJ2-3 - TRBV20-1 11 - TGCAGTGCTAGCCCCACAGATACGCAGTATTTT CSASPTDTQYF
TRBJ1-5 - TRBV4-3 14 - TGCGCCAGCAGCCCCGCTGATAGCAATCAGCCCCAGCATTTT CASSPADSNQPQHF
TRBJ2-5 once TRBV28 12 TRBD2 TGTGCCACCCATAGCGGGCGGGAGACCCAGTACTTC CATHSGRETQYF
TRBJ2-7 - TRBV28 13 TRBD1 TGTGCCAGCACGTCGACAGGGACCTACGAGCAGTACTTC CASTSTGTYEQYF
TRBJ2-5 - TRBV28 12 - TGTGCCAGCAGTTTATGGGGGGAGACCCAGTACTTC CASSLWGETQYF
TRBJ1-1 - TRBV2 14 TRBD1 TGTGCCAGCAGTGTCACAGGGGAGGGGGGTGAAGCTTTCTTT CASSVTGEGGEAFF
TRBJ2-5 few TRBV13 15 TRBD2 TGTGCCAGCAGCTTATTCGCGGGAGTGTCAGAGACCCAGTACTTC CASSLFAGVSETQYF
TRBJ1-1 - TRBV18 16 - TGTGCCAGCTCACCACCCTCACAGACGGTGAACACTGAAGCTTTCTTT CASSPPSQTVNTEAFF
TRBJ2-1 - TRBV5-1 21 TRBD2 TGCGCCAGCAGCTTGGCCGGTGGGACTAGCGGCCACCAGAGCTCCTACAATGAGCAGTTCTTC CASSLAGGTSGHQSSYNEQFF
TRBJ2-7 - TRBV9 15 - TGTGCCAGCAGCGTAGCGGTAGGGTCCTCCTACGAGCAGTACTTC CASSVAVGSSYEQYF
TRBJ2-5 once TRBV5-1 14 TRBD1 TGCGCCAGCACTAGGACAGGGGGGGCAGAGACCCAGTACTTC CASTRTGGAETQYF